The 6 T cell receptor beta chains given below trace back to one sample, sequenced in a study of a mutant IDH1 vaccine in newly diagnosed glioma. These receptors lack a known antigen. Some clones are missing from TCRdb's copy, which holds only in-frame ones; the method was immunoSEQ multiplex PCR. The table lists approximately 41,000 clones, 80% to 95% of them singletons. As for time point: week 23, last vaccination. The study gave 300 ug of mutant IDH1 20-mer peptide per vaccine dose, with topical imiquimod. Specimen: PBMCs, collected from a glioma patient whose treatment included an IDH1 peptide vaccine. These receptors originate from a man in his forties or fifties with glioma.

V usage is TRBV28 and J usage is TRBJ2-7; possibly TRBD1 for D (7 bases). The CDR3 length is 15 residues. Trimming removed 7 bases from V and 1 base from J, with 17 bases in between. Germline CDR1 reads MDHEN; CDR2 reads SYDVKM. The chain's CDR3 is CASTQGGVWSYEQYF. Here the CDR3 DNA reads TGTGCCAGCACCCAGGGGGGTGTGTGGTCCTACGAGCAGTACTTC. Based on the CDR3 plus reference TRBV28 and TRBJ2-7, the full variable domain is DVKVTQSSRYLVKRTGEKVFLECVQDMDHENMFWYRQDPGLGLRLIYFSYDVKMKEKGDIPEGYSVSREKKERFSLILESASTNQTSMYLCASTQGGVWSYEQYFGPGTRLTVT.

The chain carries TRBV27 and TRBJ1-5; D is unresolved. In germline, CDR1 is MNHEY, CDR2 SMNVEV (reference sequence). CDR3 length: 12 residues. Deletions cut 3 bases from V and 3 bases from J, with 3 bases between. Here the CDR3 DNA reads TGTGCCAGCAGTTTGACCAATCAGCCCCAGCATTTT. Its protein is CASSLTNQPQHF.

This chain joins TRBV9 and TRBJ2-7; D may correspond to TRBD1 or TRBD2 (5 bases each). CDR3 size: 15 residues. CDR1 is SGDLS and CDR2 is YYNGEE in the germline V gene. V gave up 4 bases and J gave up 2 bases, with 16 bases separating them. CDR3: CASSPTGTPAYEQYF. In nucleotides, the CDR3 is TGTGCCAGCAGCCCAACCGGGACCCCGGCCTACGAGCAGTACTTC.

The chain employs TRBV4-1 and TRBJ2-3; no definite D call. Trimming cost V 1 base and J 6 bases, with 8 bases left between them. This CDR3 contains 13 residues. The germline gives CDR1 MGHRA, CDR2 YSYEKL. DNA for the CDR3: TGCGCCAGCAGCCAAGTGGGCCTGGATACGCAGTATTTT. Its protein product is CASSQVGLDTQYF.

The J gene is TRBJ2-3, the V gene TRBV2, with TRBD2 identical over 11 bases. V lost 6 bases and J lost 5; bases outside the gene matches: 4. Germline CDR1 is SNHLY and CDR2 is FYNNEI. The CDR3 loop spans 14 amino acids. The DNA for the CDR3 is TGTGCCAGCAGCGCGGGACTAGCGGTAGATACGCAGTATTTT. Residues: CASSAGLAVDTQYF.

The V call is TRBV5-1, the J call TRBJ2-1, with a tentative D call TRBD2 (5 bases). Trimming took 0 bases from V and 7 from J, leaving 14 bases between them. This CDR3 has 15 amino acids. Germline CDR1 SGHRS, CDR2 YFSETQ. The CDR3: CASSLGTGNVNEQFF. The DNA for the CDR3 is TGCGCCAGCAGCTTGGGTACGGGGAATGTGAATGAGCAGTTCTTC.